Below, 2 T cell receptor beta chains from the same sample are listed, as sequenced in a study of T cells after posttransplantation cyclophosphamide (dated by TCRdb to the mid-2010s). Receptor amplification or capture employed the immunoSEQ multiplex PCR assay. TCRdb retrieved this table from immuneACCESS and kept in-frame rearrangements only. Not all clones are present; in checked studies, unresolved V genes account for under half, and no reason is known for the remainder. The sample table lists 15,000 or so clones, over 75% of them with a count of one. The top ten hold 3.5% of the sample. The control group consisted of approximately 10 patients who received myeloablative marrow transplants with methotrexate plus a calcineurin inhibitor and who were sampled 1 year after transplant. This specimen consisted of PBMCs, obtained after an allogeneic stem cell transplant with a calcineurin inhibitor and methotrexate. Every receptor here comes from a male patient aged 50 to 59 who received an allogeneic stem cell transplant from an unrelated donor, was CMV-positive, and had chronic GVHD only. Because of the transplant, the T cells may be the graft donor's rather than the patient's own.

The rearrangement uses TRBV9 and TRBJ2-2; D not certain. V was trimmed by 0 bases and J by 0 bases, leaving 9 bases between them. The CDR3 runs to 16 residues. CDR1 is SGDLS, CDR2 YYNGEE, per germline. The CDR3 DNA follows: TGTGCCAGCAGCGTAGATTCGTGGCCGAACACCGGGGAGCTGTTTTTT. Translated: CASSVDSWPNTGELFF.

This CDR3 reads CASSLAGVGEQYF. The CDR3 DNA follows: TGTGCCAGCAGCTTGGCAGGGGTCGGCGAGCAGTACTTC. The chain carries TRBV7-9 and TRBJ2-7; possible D gene TRBD1, 6 bases. The germline CDR1 and CDR2 sequences are SEHNR and FQNEAQ (reference sequence). The length of the CDR3 is 13 residues. Trimming took 3 bases from V and 6 from J, leaving 12 bases between them.